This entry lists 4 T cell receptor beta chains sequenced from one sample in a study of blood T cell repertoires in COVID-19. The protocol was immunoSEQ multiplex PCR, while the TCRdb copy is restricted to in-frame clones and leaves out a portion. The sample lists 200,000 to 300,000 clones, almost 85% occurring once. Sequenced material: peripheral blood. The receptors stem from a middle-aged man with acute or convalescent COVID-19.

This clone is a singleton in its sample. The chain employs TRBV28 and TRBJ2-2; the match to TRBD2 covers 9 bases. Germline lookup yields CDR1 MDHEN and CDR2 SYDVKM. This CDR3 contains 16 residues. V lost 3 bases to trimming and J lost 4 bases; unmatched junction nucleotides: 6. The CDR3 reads CASSFGDSGGTGELFF. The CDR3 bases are TGTGCCAGCAGTTTTGGGGATAGCGGGGGCACCGGGGAGCTGTTTTTT.

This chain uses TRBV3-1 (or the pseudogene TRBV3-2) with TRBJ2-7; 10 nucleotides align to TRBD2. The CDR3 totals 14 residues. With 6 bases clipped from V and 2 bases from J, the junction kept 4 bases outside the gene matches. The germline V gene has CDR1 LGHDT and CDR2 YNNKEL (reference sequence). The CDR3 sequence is CASSPLAGAYEQYF. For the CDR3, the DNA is TGTGCCAGCAGTCCCCTAGCGGGAGCCTACGAGCAGTACTTC.

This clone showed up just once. In DNA form, the CDR3 reads TGTGCCAGCAGTTTTGTCGGACTAGGCCCCTCATACGAGCAGTACTTC. Translation gives CASSFVGLGPSYEQYF. The chain recombines TRBV28 with TRBJ2-7; 7 bases map to TRBD2. J was trimmed by 4 bases and V by 3 bases; bases with no gene match: 12. This CDR3 comprises 16 residues. The V gene's germline CDR1 is MDHEN and CDR2 SYDVKM. Combining the CDR3 with reference TRBV28 and TRBJ2-7 gives the whole variable domain DVKVTQSSRYLVKRTGEKVFLECVQDMDHENMFWYRQDPGLGLRLIYFSYDVKMKEKGDIPEGYSVSREKKERFSLILESASTNQTSMYLCASSFVGLGPSYEQYFGPGTRLTVT.

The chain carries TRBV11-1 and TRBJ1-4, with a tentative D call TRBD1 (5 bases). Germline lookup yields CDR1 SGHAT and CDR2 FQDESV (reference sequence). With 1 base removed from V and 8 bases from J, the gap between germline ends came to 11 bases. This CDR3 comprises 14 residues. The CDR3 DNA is TGTGCCAGCAGCTTAGTTGGGGCCGGAGAAAAACTGTTTTTT. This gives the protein CASSLVGAGEKLFF.